The T cell receptor (beta chain) described here comes from a study of blood T cells in healthy people across ages. Study results and limitations: The CMV status of each donor remained undetermined, and this could have confounded shifts in expanded clonotypes.

A second PCR, run for about 7 to 11 cycles, used a sample-barcoded 5' primer plus a J-beta primer mix. TCRdb reprocessed the 5' RACE reads with MiXCR, giving one entry per CDR3 protein. The table shows 780,000 or so distinct CDR3 sequences, with 40% to 65% occurring only once. This CDR3 has 16 amino acids. Losses at the gene ends were 2 bases for V and 4 bases for J; bases not matched to a gene: 5. Per germline, CDR1 SGHRS and CDR2 YFSETQ. In the case of this clonotype: The antigen remains unidentified.

This receptor was identified in a man of 80 years or more in good health. The chain recombines TRBV5-1 with TRBJ2-1; TRBD2 matches 11 bases. The sequenced sample consisted of blood. The DNA for the CDR3 is TGCGCCAGCAGCTTAATGGGACTAGCGGAGTACAATGAGCAGTTCTTC. Protein: CASSLMGLAEYNEQFF.